The 8 T cell receptor beta chains below all came from one sample that was sequenced in a study of shared clonotypes between healthy human individuals. The method was immunoSEQ multiplex PCR; TCRdb's version includes in-frame clones alone and lacks a portion of them. This table has a few million clones, approximately 95% appearing once. Sample: naive CD4+ T cells sorted from blood. Subset meaning: CD45RA+ positively selected. Receptor source: a man between 18 and 35 years old in good health.

The gene calls are TRBV6-4 and TRBJ1-2; D possibly corresponds to TRBD1 (5 bases). With 5 bases removed from V and 4 bases from J, the gap between germline ends came to 14 bases. This CDR3 comprises 14 residues. Germline V lookup: CDR1 MRHNA, CDR2 SNTAGT. CDR3 bases: TGTGCCAGCAGTCCCTCGGGGGGTACCTATGGCTACACCTTC. It yields the protein CASSPSGGTYGYTF.

The V and J genes are TRBV18 and TRBJ2-5; D is unclear. TRBJ2-7 explains the end of the DNA better; the J call may be wrong. The CDR3 covers 12 residues. From germline, CDR1 is KGHSH and CDR2 LQKENI. Here the CDR3 DNA reads TGTGCCAGCTCACCACAGGTTGGCGAGCAGTACTTC. Translating gives CASSPQVGEQYF.

This chain links TRBV30 with TRBJ2-2, with TRBD2 matching over 8 bases. Germline V gene data show CDR1 as GTSNPN and CDR2 as SVGIG (reference sequence). The trim removed 1 base at V and 7 bases at J, leaving 2 bases unmatched. CDR3 length equals 13 residues. The CDR3 DNA reads TGTGCCTGGAGTGCCGGGAGGGACGGGGAGCTGTTTTTT. It yields the protein CAWSAGRDGELFF.

Concerning this clone: Other nucleotide sequences from this sample produce the same CDR3. V gene TRBV10-1 combines with J gene TRBJ2-7, with D unresolved. Germline V CDR1 and CDR2: WNHNN, SYGVQD (reference sequence). This CDR3 spans 14 amino acids. Between the trimmed V and J ends, which lost 0 bases and 1 base, there was a span of 7 bases. The DNA of the CDR3 is TGCGCCAGCAGTGAGTCGGGCAGATCCTACGAGCAGTACTTC. It codes for CASSESGRSYEQYF.

The rearrangement uses TRBV5-4 and TRBJ1-3, with TRBD1 matching over 9 bases. V lost 3 bases to trimming and J lost 2 bases; unmatched junction nucleotides: 6. Per germline, CDR1 SGHNT and CDR2 YYREEE (reference sequence). The CDR3 runs 16 residues. Here the CDR3 reads CASSSPGQGTGNTIYF. CDR3 in DNA: TGTGCCAGCAGCTCCCCGGGACAGGGCACTGGAAACACCATATATTTT.

This rearrangement joins TRBV6-4 to TRBJ1-2, with 9 bases lining up with TRBD1. The CDR3 is 14 residues long. Germline CDR1 and CDR2: MRHNA and SNTAGT. The V and J ends lost 6 bases and 3 bases, in that order; junction bases with no gene match: 5. The DNA of the CDR3 is TGTGCCAGCAGACCCGGGACAGGGCACTATGGCTACACCTTC. The encoded protein is CASRPGTGHYGYTF.

In this sample, this clone turned up a few times. Other DNA sequences in this specimen translate into the identical CDR3. The CDR3 region is CASSYNEQFF. For the CDR3, the DNA is TGTGCCAGCAGTTACAATGAGCAGTTCTTC. The J gene is TRBJ2-1, the V gene TRBV6-6; D not certain. This CDR3 is built from 10 residues. V lost 2 bases to trimming and J lost 7 bases, with 0 bases between them. CDR1 MNHNY and CDR2 SVGAGI come from the germline V gene (reference sequence).

The genes are TRBV7-2 and TRBJ2-7, with 8 nucleotides matching TRBD1. Looked up from germline, CDR1 is SGHTA and CDR2 is FQGNSA. The CDR3 runs 13 residues. Unmatched junction bases numbered 8, after V lost 4 bases and J lost 9 bases. The CDR3 DNA reads as TGTGCCAGCAGCTCCGGACAGGGTTCAATGCAGTACTTC. Protein: CASSSGQGSMQYF.